What follows describes a single T cell receptor (beta chain). Its antigen is not identified. These data come from a study of CXCR3-negative and CXCR3-positive naive CD8 T cells. With UMI labels, 5' RACE was used to prepare the TRB cDNA libraries. TCRdb processed the 5' RACE reads again and assigns one entry to each CDR3 protein, with no DNA. Across approximately 74,000 distinct CDR3 sequences, the top ten clones capture roughly 1.5% of the sample. General study findings and limits: TRB CDR3s of CXCR3-positive naive cells were more hydrophobic than those of CXCR3-negative naive cells.

This receptor was obtained from a human donor in good health. Some clones in this sample may be carry-over from other donors' samples. Sequencing was performed on naive CXCR3- CD8+ T cells from blood. Subset indicated: CD45RO-CCR7+CD27+CD95- naive CD8+ T cells lacking CXCR3 (TNR3-).

The CDR3 spells CASSQAAAGTPTYEQYF. This chain uses TRBV4-3 with TRBJ2-7; TCRdb returns TRBD2, unconfirmable since there is no DNA. The CDR3 is 17 residues long. Germline assignment: CDR1 LGHNA and CDR2 YSLEER.